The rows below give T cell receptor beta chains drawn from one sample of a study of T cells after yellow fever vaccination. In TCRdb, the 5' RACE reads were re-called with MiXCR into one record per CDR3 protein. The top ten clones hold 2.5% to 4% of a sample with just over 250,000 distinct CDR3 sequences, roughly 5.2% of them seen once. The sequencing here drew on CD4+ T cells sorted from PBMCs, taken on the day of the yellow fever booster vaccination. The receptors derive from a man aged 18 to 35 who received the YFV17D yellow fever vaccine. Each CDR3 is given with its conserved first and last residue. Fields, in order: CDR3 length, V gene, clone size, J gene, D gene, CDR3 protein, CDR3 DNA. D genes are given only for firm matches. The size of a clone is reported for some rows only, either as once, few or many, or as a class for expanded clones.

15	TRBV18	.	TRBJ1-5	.	CASSPGSPSNQPQHF	TGTGCCAGCTCACCAGGAAGTCCTAGCAATCAGCCCCAGCATTTT
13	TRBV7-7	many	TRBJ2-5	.	CASSLDSVETQYF	TGTGCTAGCAGCTTGGACAGTGTTGAGACCCAGTACTTC
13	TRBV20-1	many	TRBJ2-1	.	CSARDRGYNEQFF	TGCAGTGCTAGAGATCGGGGCTACAATGAGCAGTTCTTC
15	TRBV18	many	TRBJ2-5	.	CASSPPDTGGETQYF	TGTGCCAGCTCACCACCCGATACCGGTGGGGAGACCCAGTACTTC
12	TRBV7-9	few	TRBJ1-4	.	CASTPGLEKLFF	TGTGCCAGCACTCCTGGGTTAGAAAAACTGTTTTTT
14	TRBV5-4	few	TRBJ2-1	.	CASSLVDRLGEQFF	TGTGCCAGCAGCTTGGTCGATCGGTTGGGTGAGCAGTTCTTC
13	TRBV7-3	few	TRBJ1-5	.	CASSPVPGMTQHF	TGTGCCAGCAGCCCCGTGCCTGGTATGACCCAGCATTTT
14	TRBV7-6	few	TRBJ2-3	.	CASSSTGVTDTQYF	TGTGCCAGCAGCTCAACAGGAGTCACAGATACGCAGTATTTT
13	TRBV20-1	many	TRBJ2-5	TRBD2	CSLFGGDQETQYF	TGCAGCTTATTCGGGGGGGACCAAGAGACCCAGTACTTC
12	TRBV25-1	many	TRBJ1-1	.	CASNRGDTEAFF	TGTGCCAGCAACCGGGGGGACACTGAAGCTTTCTTT
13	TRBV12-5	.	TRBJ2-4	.	CASGLGTKNIQYF	TGTGCTAGTGGTTTGGGCACCAAAAACATTCAGTACTTC
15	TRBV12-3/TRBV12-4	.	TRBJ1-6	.	CASSLGLSGNSPLHF	TGTGCCAGCAGTTTAGGGCTCTCCGGGAATTCACCCCTCCACTTT
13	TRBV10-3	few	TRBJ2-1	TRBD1	CAIRQGASDEQFF	TGTGCCATCAGGCAGGGGGCGTCCGATGAGCAGTTCTTC
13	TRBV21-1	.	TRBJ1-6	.	CASSKAGFSPLHF	TGTGCCAGCAGCAAAGCAGGGTTTTCACCCCTCCACTTT
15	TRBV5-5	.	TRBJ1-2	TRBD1	CASSTGAAMNGPWTF	TGTGCCAGCAGCACAGGGGCCGCCATGAATGGACCATGGACCTTC
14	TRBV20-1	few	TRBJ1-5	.	CSARKGAGNQPQHF	TGCAGTGCTAGAAAAGGGGCGGGTAATCAGCCCCAGCATTTT
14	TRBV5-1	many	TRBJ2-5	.	CASTLPSAQETQYF	TGCGCCAGCACCCTACCATCAGCCCAAGAGACCCAGTACTTC
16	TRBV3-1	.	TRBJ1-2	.	CASSPLAAGTIYGYTF	TGTGCCAGCAGCCCCTTAGCCGCGGGGACTATCTATGGCTACACCTTC
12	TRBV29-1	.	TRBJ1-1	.	CSVDAGNAEAFF	TGCAGCGTTGATGCGGGCAACGCTGAAGCTTTCTTT
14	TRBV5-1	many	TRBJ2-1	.	CASKQGSSDNEQFF	TGCGCCAGCAAACAGGGTTCTTCAGACAATGAGCAGTTCTTC
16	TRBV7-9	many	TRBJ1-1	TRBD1	CASSLWDSFLYTEAFF	TGTGCCAGCAGCCTCTGGGACAGTTTCCTATACACTGAAGCTTTCTTT
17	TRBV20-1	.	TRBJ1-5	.	CSAVPMGAKVYNQPQHF	TGCAGTGCCGTCCCAATGGGAGCGAAAGTCTACAATCAGCCCCAGCATTTT
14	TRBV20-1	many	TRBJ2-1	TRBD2	CSARPGLALNEQFF	TGCAGTGCTCGTCCGGGACTAGCCCTAAATGAGCAGTTCTTC
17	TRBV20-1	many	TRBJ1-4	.	CSAKGGFEAKSYEKLFF	TGCAGTGCTAAGGGGGGTTTCGAGGCAAAGAGTTATGAAAAACTGTTTTTT
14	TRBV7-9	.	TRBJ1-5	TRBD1	CASTMTGGDQPQHF	TGTGCCAGCACCATGACAGGGGGCGATCAGCCCCAGCATTTT
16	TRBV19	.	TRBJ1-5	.	CASSSPPGEVTQPQHF	TGTGCCAGTAGTTCTCCGCCAGGGGAGGTAACTCAGCCCCAGCATTTT
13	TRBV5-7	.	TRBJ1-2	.	CASSFSVPYGYTF	TGTGCCAGCAGCTTTTCCGTCCCCTATGGCTACACCTTC
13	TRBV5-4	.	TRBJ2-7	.	CASSLIGGYEQYF	TGTGCCAGCAGCTTGATAGGAGGCTACGAGCAGTACTTC
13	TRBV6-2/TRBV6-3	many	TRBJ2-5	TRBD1	CASRWTGVETQYF	TGTGCCAGCAGGTGGACAGGGGTTGAGACCCAGTACTTC
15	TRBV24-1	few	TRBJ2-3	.	CATGSRDTSTDTQYF	TGTGCCACCGGCTCACGGGACACTAGCACAGATACGCAGTATTTT
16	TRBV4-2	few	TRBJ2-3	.	CASSQYMDSGTDTQYF	TGTGCCAGCAGCCAATACATGGACAGCGGCACAGATACGCAGTATTTT
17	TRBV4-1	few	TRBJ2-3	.	CASSHLKKGSVTDTQYF	TGCGCCAGCAGCCACCTTAAGAAGGGGAGTGTTACAGATACGCAGTATTTT
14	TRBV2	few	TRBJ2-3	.	CASSKITNTDTQYF	TGTGCCAGCAGTAAAATTACAAACACAGATACGCAGTATTTT
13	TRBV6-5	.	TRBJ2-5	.	CASSHRDTGTQYF	TGTGCCAGCAGTCATAGAGATACTGGGACCCAGTACTTC
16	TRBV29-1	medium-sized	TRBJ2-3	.	CSVEAGAGTRTDTQYF	TGCAGCGTTGAAGCGGGGGCAGGAACCCGCACAGATACGCAGTATTTT
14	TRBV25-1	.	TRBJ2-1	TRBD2	CASSEWEGRVEQFF	TGTGCCAGCAGTGAATGGGAGGGAAGGGTTGAGCAGTTCTTC
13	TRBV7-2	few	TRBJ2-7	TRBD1	CASSSWTGYEQYF	TGTGCCAGCAGCTCCTGGACAGGATACGAGCAGTACTTC
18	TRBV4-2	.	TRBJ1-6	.	CASSQDPLRGSYNSPLHF	TGTGCCAGCAGCCAAGATCCCCTCCGGGGCTCCTATAATTCACCCCTCCACTTT
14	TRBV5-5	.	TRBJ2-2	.	CASSLGVITGELFF	TGTGCCAGCAGCTTGGGGGTCATCACCGGGGAGCTGTTTTTT
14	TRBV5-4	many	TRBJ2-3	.	CASSLPVSTDTQYF	TGTGCCAGCAGCTTGCCCGTAAGCACAGATACGCAGTATTTT
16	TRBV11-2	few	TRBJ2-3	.	CASSLGPEASTDTQYF	TGTGCCAGCAGCTTAGGACCGGAGGCCAGCACAGATACGCAGTATTTT
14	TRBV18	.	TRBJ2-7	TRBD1	CASSPRSGGLEQYF	TGTGCCAGCTCACCCCGGTCAGGGGGCCTCGAGCAGTACTTC
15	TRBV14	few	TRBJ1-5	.	CASSHGRDDNQPQHF	TGTGCCAGCAGCCATGGCAGGGATGACAATCAGCCCCAGCATTTT
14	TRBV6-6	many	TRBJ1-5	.	CASLKGGQIQPQHF	TGTGCCAGCCTCAAAGGTGGGCAGATCCAGCCCCAGCATTTT
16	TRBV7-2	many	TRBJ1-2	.	CASSLKLGVPNYGYTF	TGTGCCAGCAGCTTAAAACTCGGGGTTCCTAACTATGGCTACACCTTC
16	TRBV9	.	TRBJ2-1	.	CASSVVGKWVPWAQFF	TGTGCCAGCAGCGTAGTGGGGAAATGGGTTCCGTGGGCCCAGTTCTTC
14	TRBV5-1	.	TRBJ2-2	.	CASSLLSNTGELFF	TGCGCCAGCAGCTTGCTCTCCAACACCGGGGAGCTGTTTTTT
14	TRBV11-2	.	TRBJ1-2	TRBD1	CASSSIRQGYGYTF	TGTGCCAGCAGCTCTATAAGACAGGGCTATGGCTACACCTTC
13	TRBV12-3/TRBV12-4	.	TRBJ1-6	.	CASSWGFSSPLHF	TGTGCCAGCAGTTGGGGCTTCTCTTCACCCCTCCACTTT
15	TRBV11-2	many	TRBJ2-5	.	CASSLGPVWQETQYF	TGTGCCAGCAGCTTAGGGCCAGTATGGCAAGAGACCCAGTACTTC
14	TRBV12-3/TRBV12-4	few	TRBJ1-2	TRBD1	CASSFRTGNYGYTF	TGTGCCAGCAGTTTTAGGACAGGGAACTATGGCTACACCTTC
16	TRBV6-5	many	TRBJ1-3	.	CASSYSPATSGNTIYF	TGTGCCAGCAGTTATTCCCCCGCAACCTCTGGAAACACCATATATTTT